This entry lists 29 T cell receptor beta chains sequenced from one sample in a study of OX40 agonist ivuxolimab in advanced cancers. The library was built by means of the immunoSEQ multiplex PCR assay. What TCRdb holds here is the immuneACCESS table cut down to in-frame rearrangements. Part of the clones is not present; checked against another copy, under half of the missing clones reflect an unresolved V gene, and the others are unexplained. The sample includes roughly 73,000 clones, with around 90% observed a single time. The ten biggest clones cover approximately 2.8% of the sample. The starting material was CD4+ or CD8+ T cells sorted from blood, obtained in a trial of the OX40 agonist ivuxolimab. The receptors stem from an adult with an advanced solid tumor such as melanoma, head and neck, liver or kidney cancer.

V is TRBV27 and J is TRBJ2-6; no clear D. The CDR3 sequence is 19 residues long. Germline-derived CDR1 and CDR2 are MNHEY and SMNVEV (reference sequence). V was clipped by 5 bases and J by 2 bases, with 22 bases between them. CDR3 nucleotides: TGTGCCAGCAGTCCCGCGTGGTTGTCAAATCTTGCTGGGGCCAACGTCCTGACTTTC. This encodes CASSPAWLSNLAGANVLTF.

The table lists this clone with a count of one. This sequence joins TRBV5-5 and TRBJ2-5; D is possibly TRBD1 (6 bases). The CDR3 sequence is 16 residues long. Germline lookup yields CDR1 SGHKS and CDR2 YYEKEE (reference sequence). V shed 4 bases and J shed 5 bases, with 21 bases lying between them. CDR3 amino acids: CASSRGTGGQQETQYF. The CDR3 DNA follows: TGTGCCAGCAGCAGGGGGACCGGCGGGCAACAGGAGACCCAGTACTTC.

This clone was seen only once. The genes are TRBV5-8 and TRBJ2-3; 9 nucleotides agree with TRBD2. The CDR3 length is 17 residues. CDR1 is SGHTS and CDR2 is YDEGEE in the germline V gene. V lost 0 bases to trimming and J lost 6 bases; unmatched junction nucleotides: 11. The CDR3 sequence is CASSLEGGGGAADTQYF. The CDR3, as DNA: TGTGCCAGCAGCTTGGAAGGGGGCGGGGGGGCCGCGGATACGCAGTATTTT.

The chain couples TRBV7-9 to TRBJ1-4, with D perhaps TRBD1 (5 bases). The V end was cut by 1 base, the J end by 7 bases, with 10 bases between. The length of the CDR3 is 14 residues. Per the germline V gene, CDR1 is SEHNR and CDR2 is FQNEAQ (reference sequence). The CDR3 spells CASSLVQGPEKLFF. In DNA, the CDR3 is TGTGCCAGCAGCTTAGTCCAGGGCCCTGAAAAACTGTTTTTT.

In regard to this clone: A read error may account for a junction end that differs from germline. This CDR3 is also generated by other DNA sequences in the sample. The rearrangement uses TRBV5-1 and TRBJ1-1; weak D call: TRBD1 (6 bases). CDR1 SGHRS and CDR2 YFSETQ come from the germline V gene. This CDR3 has 15 amino acids. The DNA for the CDR3 is TGCGCCAGCAGCTTACCGGACAGCTTCAACACTGAAGCTTTTTTT. Translating gives CASSLPDSFNTEAFF.

The chain links TRBV25-1 to TRBJ2-5; 10 nucleotides match TRBD2. Germline trimming cut 4 bases from V and 5 bases from J; bases unmatched to any gene: 7. Germline CDR1 and CDR2: MGHDK and SYGVNS. The CDR3 is made up of 15 amino acids. CDR3 amino acids: CASSVGAGGVETQYF. For the CDR3, the DNA is TGTGCCAGCAGTGTTGGAGCGGGAGGGGTGGAGACCCAGTACTTC. The full variable domain, rest sourced from reference TRBV25-1 and TRBJ2-5, is EADIYQTPRYLVIGTGKKITLECSQTMGHDKMYWYQQDPGMELHLIHYSYGVNSTEKGDLSSESTVSRIRTEHFPLTLESARPSHTSQYLCASSVGAGGVETQYFGPGTRLLVL.

This sequence joins TRBV19 and TRBJ2-7; 8 nucleotides agree with TRBD2. Per the germline V gene, CDR1 is LNHDA and CDR2 is SQIVND (reference sequence). Trimming removed 1 base from V and 1 base from J; junction bases left unmatched: 9. This CDR3 has 17 residues. The CDR3 sequence: CASSIVGSGTGSYEQYF. The CDR3 DNA is TGTGCCAGTAGTATAGTGGGTAGCGGGACGGGTTCCTACGAGCAGTACTTC.

The gene calls are TRBV5-1 and TRBJ2-4; no clear D. Germline V lookup: CDR1 SGHRS, CDR2 YFSETQ. This CDR3 spans 13 amino acids. V was clipped by 3 bases and J by 7 bases, with 11 bases between them. CDR3 in amino acids: CASSWNYGNIQYF. For the CDR3, the DNA is TGCGCCAGCAGCTGGAACTACGGGAACATTCAGTACTTC.

The V and J genes are TRBV4-1 and TRBJ2-7; D remains ambiguous. CDR3 length: 14 residues. The V and J ends lost 2 bases and 5 bases respectively, with 13 bases between them. Germline V gives CDR1 MGHRA, CDR2 YSYEKL. CDR3 residues: CASSQRMGSHEQYF. CDR3 DNA sequence: TGCGCCAGCAGCCAACGGATGGGGTCCCACGAGCAGTACTTC.

DNA of the CDR3: TGTGCCAGCAGGAATAGCCTGAACACTGAAGCTTTCTTT. It specifies CASRNSLNTEAFF. V gene TRBV6-4 combines with J gene TRBJ1-1; no clear D gene. The ends were cut back, 6 bases at V and 0 bases at J, with 8 bases in the middle. In germline, CDR1 is MRHNA, CDR2 SNTAGT. The CDR3 is made up of 13 amino acids.

This chain joins TRBV7-2 and TRBJ1-5; a possible D gene is TRBD1 (5 bases). CDR3 length equals 16 residues. V gave up 5 bases and J gave up 0 bases, with 14 bases separating them. The germline CDR1 and CDR2 sequences are SGHTA and FQGNSA. The CDR3 DNA sequence: TGTGCCAGCAGCCGCTTTGCGGGGGATAGCAATCAGCCCCAGCATTTT. Translated: CASSRFAGDSNQPQHF. The full variable domain, with the rest looked up from reference TRBV7-2 and TRBJ1-5, is GAGVSQSPSNKVTEKGKDVELRCDPISGHTALYWYRQSLGQGLEFLIYFQGNSAPDKSGLPSDRFSAERTGGSVSTLTIQRTQQEDSAVYLCASSRFAGDSNQPQHFGDGTRLSIL.

CDR3 amino acids: CASSHGGPGYEQYF. CDR3 nucleotide sequence: TGTGCCAGCAGCCATGGGGGGCCTGGCTACGAGCAGTACTTC. This chain joins TRBV7-9 and TRBJ2-7; D assignment may be TRBD1 or TRBD2 (6 bases each). The CDR3 covers 14 residues. Germline V gene data show CDR1 as SEHNR and CDR2 as FQNEAQ (reference sequence). Trimming shortened V by 5 bases and J by 3 bases, and 14 bases separated the two germline ends.

V usage is TRBV19 and J usage is TRBJ2-7; TRBD1 or TRBD2 may be the D gene (5 bases each). Germline CDR1 reads LNHDA; CDR2 reads SQIVND (reference sequence). The CDR3 is 16 residues long. V lost 4 bases to trimming and J lost 1 base, with 17 bases between them. The CDR3 bases are TGTGCCAGTAGTACTAAGAATCGACAGCGGTCCTACGAGCAGTACTTC. It yields the protein CASSTKNRQRSYEQYF.

The CDR3: CASSGLAGSGEQFF. CDR3 nucleotides: TGTGCCAGCAGCGGACTAGCGGGTTCAGGTGAGCAGTTCTTC. The V gene is TRBV6-1, the J gene TRBJ2-1; 11 nucleotides agree with TRBD2. The CDR3 covers 14 residues. In germline, CDR1 is MNHNS, CDR2 SASEGT. The V segment lost 6 bases and the J segment 9 bases; nucleotides outside the gene matches: 7.

This clone was picked up one time. V is TRBV5-1 and J is TRBJ1-4; D is ambiguous. Per germline, CDR1 SGHRS and CDR2 YFSETQ. V was trimmed by 4 bases and J by 0 bases, leaving 13 bases between them. There are 16 residues in the CDR3. Here the CDR3 DNA reads TGCGCCAGCAGCCTCCGGACTCCTGCAACTAATGAAAAACTGTTTTTT. The encoded protein is CASSLRTPATNEKLFF. Full variable domain (outside the CDR3, taken from reference TRBV5-1 and TRBJ1-4): KAGVTQTPRYLIKTRGQQVTLSCSPISGHRSVSWYQQTPGQGLQFLFEYFSETQRNKGNFPGRFSGRQFSNSRSEMNVSTLELGDSALYLCASSLRTPATNEKLFFGSGTQLSVL.

The rearrangement uses TRBV18 and TRBJ2-7, with 8 bases aligning to TRBD2. The germline V gene has CDR1 KGHSH and CDR2 LQKENI. The CDR3 has 14 residues. Trimming removed 1 base from V and 7 bases from J; junction bases left unmatched: 6. In DNA, the CDR3 is TGTGCCAGCTCACCACGGGGACTAGGGGCAGAGCAGTACTTC. It specifies CASSPRGLGAEQYF.

This chain links TRBV30 with TRBJ1-3, with D possibly matching TRBD1 (6 bases). Germline assignment: CDR1 GTSNPN and CDR2 SVGIG (reference sequence). There are 11 residues in the CDR3. CDR3 amino acids: CARTVGNTIYF. The CDR3 DNA follows: TGTGCTCGGACAGTCGGAAACACCATATATTTT. The entire variable domain, with the rest obtained from reference TRBV30 and TRBJ1-3, is as follows: SQTIHQWPATLVQPVGSPLSLECTVEGTSNPNLYWYRQAAGRGLQLLFYSVGIGQISSEVPQNLSASRPQDRQFILSSKKLLLSDSGFYLCARTVGNTIYFGEGSWLTVV.

The chain is built from TRBV7-6 and TRBJ1-4, with D maybe TRBD1 (6 bases). The CDR3 runs to 15 residues. Germline V gives CDR1 SGHVS, CDR2 FNYEAQ. V lost 5 bases, J lost 10 bases, and 20 bases lay in between. CDR3 region: CASSREDGRGGKLFF. The DNA of the CDR3 is TGTGCCAGCAGCAGAGAGGACGGGAGAGGGGGAAAACTGTTTTTT.

The chain joins TRBV12-5 to TRBJ1-1; D call uncertain. Trimming left V 0 bases short and J 5 bases short, with 13 bases between. Germline V lookup: CDR1 LGHNT, CDR2 FRNRAP. This CDR3 is built from 15 residues. DNA for the CDR3: TGTGCTAGTGGTTTGGTATTTGAAAGGGTAACTGAAGCTTTCTTT. Amino acids: CASGLVFERVTEAFF. Drawing the rest from reference TRBV12-5 and TRBJ1-1, the complete variable domain is DARVTQTPRHKVTEMGQEVTMRCQPILGHNTVFWYRQTMMQGLELLAYFRNRAPLDDSGMPKDRFSAEMPDATLATLKIQPSEPRDSAVYFCASGLVFERVTEAFFGQGTRLTVV.

The chain recombines TRBV7-9 with TRBJ1-1; possibly TRBD1 for D (5 bases). Trimming took 3 bases from V and 2 from J, leaving 10 bases between them. The CDR3 covers 14 residues. The germline V gene encodes CDR1 SEHNR and CDR2 FQNEAQ (reference sequence). The chain's CDR3 is CASSFPRENTEAFF. The CDR3 region has the DNA TGTGCCAGCAGCTTCCCCAGGGAAAACACTGAAGCTTTCTTT.

The V and J genes are TRBV5-1 and TRBJ2-7; TRBD1 aligns across 8 bases. CDR1 is SGHRS and CDR2 is YFSETQ in the germline V gene. The CDR3 consists of 16 residues. The V segment lost 2 bases and the J segment 0 bases; nucleotides outside the gene matches: 7. This CDR3 reads CASSFRPQGASYEQYF. Written as DNA, the CDR3 is TGCGCCAGCAGCTTCAGGCCGCAGGGGGCCTCCTACGAGCAGTACTTC.

There are a few counts of this clone. The chain joins TRBV4-2 to TRBJ2-5, with 9 bases identical to TRBD2. Losses at the gene ends were 2 bases for V and 1 base for J; bases not matched to a gene: 5. Germline CDR1 reads LGHNA; CDR2 reads YNFKEQ. There are 16 residues in the CDR3. The CDR3: CASSQLAGGSQETQYF. The CDR3 bases are TGTGCCAGCAGCCAATTGGCGGGGGGGTCCCAAGAGACCCAGTACTTC.

This clone appeared a few times. The V and J genes are TRBV10-3 and TRBJ2-7; D may be TRBD2 (5 bases). The CDR3 is 14 residues long. V gave up 2 bases and J gave up 2 bases, with 10 bases separating them. Germline V CDR1 and CDR2: ENHRY, SYGVKD. This CDR3 is CAISEPSRTYEQYF. DNA for the CDR3: TGTGCCATCAGTGAGCCTAGCAGAACCTACGAGCAGTACTTC.

This chain links TRBV10-3 with TRBJ2-5; possibly TRBD2 for D (6 bases). CDR1 is ENHRY and CDR2 is SYGVKD in the germline V gene. Trimming shortened V by 3 bases and J by 1 base, and 15 bases separated the two germline ends. This CDR3 contains 16 residues. CDR3 amino acids: CAISDSNPGAQETQYF. The CDR3 bases are TGTGCCATCAGTGACTCAAACCCGGGAGCCCAAGAGACCCAGTACTTC.

This clone was picked up a small number of times. The same CDR3 also results from other DNA sequences found in this sample. This chain uses TRBV2 with TRBJ1-1; no clear D. V was clipped by 2 bases and J by 1 base, with 5 bases between them. The CDR3 consists of 13 residues. Germline V lookup: CDR1 SNHLY, CDR2 FYNNEI. The CDR3 region is CASSELENTEAFF. The DNA of the CDR3 is TGTGCCAGCAGTGAATTGGAGAACACTGAAGCTTTCTTT.

The chain recombines TRBV25-1 with TRBJ2-3; D is ambiguous. Germline CDR1 is MGHDK and CDR2 is SYGVNS. The CDR3 length is 13 residues. Between the trimmed V and J ends, which lost 1 base and 2 bases, there was a span of 4 bases. CDR3 protein: CASSEWVTDTQYF. As DNA, the CDR3 is TGTGCCAGCAGTGAATGGGTCACAGATACGCAGTATTTT. Together with reference TRBV25-1 and TRBJ2-3, the CDR3 gives the full variable domain: EADIYQTPRYLVIGTGKKITLECSQTMGHDKMYWYQQDPGMELHLIHYSYGVNSTEKGDLSSESTVSRIRTEHFPLTLESARPSHTSQYLCASSEWVTDTQYFGPGTRLTVL.

This sequence joins TRBV19 and TRBJ1-1, with TRBD1 as a possible D gene (6 bases). CDR3 length equals 14 residues. Germline V gene sequence: CDR1 LNHDA, CDR2 SQIVND (reference sequence). The V end was cut by 8 bases, the J end by 1 base, with 14 bases between. The CDR3 DNA follows: TGTGCCAGTCTAACCGCGGGACAGAACACTGAAGCTTTCTTT. It encodes CASLTAGQNTEAFF.

The chain couples TRBV7-9 to TRBJ2-2, with D tentatively TRBD1 or TRBD2 (6 bases each). Germline lookup yields CDR1 SEHNR and CDR2 FQNEAQ (reference sequence). The CDR3 sequence is 14 residues long. V lost 0 bases to trimming and J lost 7 bases, with 9 bases between them. The DNA for the CDR3 is TGTGCCAGCAGCTTAGCCGGGGGCAGCGGGGAGCTGTTTTTT. Protein product: CASSLAGGSGELFF.

The chain uses TRBV5-4 and TRBJ2-4; unclear D gene. Trimming took off 0 bases at V and 2 bases at J, with 12 bases between the two ends. Germline values: CDR1 SGHNT, CDR2 YYREEE (reference sequence). This CDR3 region has 16 residues. Written as DNA, the CDR3 is TGTGCCAGCAGCTTGGGCACCTCTGAGTCCAAAAACATTCAGTACTTC. This translates into CASSLGTSESKNIQYF. Looking up the rest from reference TRBV5-4 and TRBJ2-4 gives the full variable domain: ETGVTQSPTHLIKTRGQQVTLRCSSQSGHNTVSWYQQALGQGPQFIFQYYREEENGRGNFPPRFSGLQFPNYSSELNVNALELDDSALYLCASSLGTSESKNIQYFGAGTRLSVL.